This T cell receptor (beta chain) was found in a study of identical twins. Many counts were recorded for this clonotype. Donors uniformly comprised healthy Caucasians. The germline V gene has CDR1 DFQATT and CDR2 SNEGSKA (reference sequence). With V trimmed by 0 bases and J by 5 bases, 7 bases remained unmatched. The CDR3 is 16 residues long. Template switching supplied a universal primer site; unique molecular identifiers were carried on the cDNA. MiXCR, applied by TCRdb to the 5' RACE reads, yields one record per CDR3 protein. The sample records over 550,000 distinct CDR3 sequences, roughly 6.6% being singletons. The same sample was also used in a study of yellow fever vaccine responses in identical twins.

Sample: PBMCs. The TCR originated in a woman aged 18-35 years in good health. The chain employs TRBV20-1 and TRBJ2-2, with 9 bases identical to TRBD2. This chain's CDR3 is CSARDGASGDTGELFF. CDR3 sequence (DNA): TGCAGTGCTAGAGATGGGGCTAGCGGGGATACCGGGGAGCTGTTTTTT.